The entry that follows covers one T cell receptor beta chain sequence. The table lists this clonotype with many counts. Its recognized antigen is unknown. No base quality information exists; no much larger clone differs at one position. The record originates from a study of regulatory T cells in long-lasting Graves disease (dated by TCRdb to the early 2020s). Concerning the study at large: In the newly diagnosed Graves' disease group, patients had been taking antithyroid drugs for less than 3 months. Persistent Graves' disease patients were compared with newly diagnosed Graves' disease patients by peripheral blood TCR sequencing and RNA sequencing. The study took place in China and was registered as a clinical trial. A total of roughly 33 samples underwent TCR sequencing: around 13 from persistent and approximately 20 from newly diagnosed Graves' disease patients. The paper's findings and limits, for the study overall: Sequencing and analysis were limited to the TCR beta chain. Persistent patients shared more public clonotypes among themselves (under 3,000) than newly diagnosed patients did (about 1,000). The study examined only peripheral blood because the primary lesion, thyroid tissue, could not be accessed. Lower TCR Shannon entropy and fewer highly expanded clones were observed in persistent Graves' disease patients than in newly diagnosed patients, which suggested clonal expansion. As a limitation, the authors acknowledged that the small sample size may reduce accuracy. TRBV28, TRBJ1-2 and TRBJ2-5 were preferentially used in persistent disease, while TRBV20-1 and TRBJ2-1 were favored in newly diagnosed disease.

The library was made by multiplex PCR. Sequenced using an Illumina HiSeq 4000. TCR beta libraries were built with iRepertoire HTBI primers and Arm-PCR amplification of CDR3 regions. Before sequencing, the PCR products went through gel purification. Per the original workflow: Gene usage analysis of CDR3 amino acid clonotypes used the 50 to 70 TRBV and about 15 TRBJ segments found across samples. Filtered high-quality paired reads were merged into contigs using COPE and FqMerger. Contigs were aligned with BLAST to IMGT TRBV, TRBD and TRBJ reference genes, and CDR3 was defined per IMGT. Any clonotype with a frequency above 0.1% was classified as a highly expanded clone. Shannon entropy served as the measure of repertoire diversity, while the Gini coefficient captured V-J evenness. Clonotypes shared by more than one individual were considered public. The raw public reads went through TCRdb reprocessing: fastp at Q25, MiXCR clone calling, in-frame beta chains kept. Entries that share a CDR3 protein sequence are merged under the most common genes and DNA. The V and J calls and clone size come from TCRdb's table, not from the authors' own analysis. The sample table lists about half a million distinct CDR3 sequences, about 12% of them with a count of one. The ten largest make up almost 9% of the sample.

What the time point label conveys for this sample: newly diagnosed GD, antithyroid drugs for less than 3 months. RNA was extracted from PBMCs in TRIzol for both TCR sequencing and RNA sequencing. The diagnosis of Graves' disease followed American Thyroid Association guidelines. The patients came from an endocrinology department in Xi'an, China. From each patient, approximately 9 milliliters of peripheral blood was collected into an EDTA anticoagulant tube. Ficoll Paque Plus density gradient separation was used to isolate PBMCs, and no additional T cell sorting was done. An Agilent 2100 Bioanalyzer and agarose gel were used to check RNA quality, and a NanoDrop 2000 was used to measure RNA concentration. The V end loses 6 bases and the J end loses 5 bases, and a stretch of 17 bases separates them. The CDR3 measures 16 amino acids from cysteine to phenylalanine. Only the CDR3 portion is preserved as DNA: 48 bases, with reading frame beginning at the first base. CDR1 ENHRY and CDR2 SYGVKD are derived from the germline V gene.

This sample was also put to use in a study of T cells in Graves' hyperthyroidism and ophthalmopathy. That second report states: A patient counted as having stable Graves' hyperthyroidism if no progression to ophthalmopathy occurred over 18 months of follow-up. The hyperthyroidism patients were between 18 and 65 years old and newly diagnosed, with a disease duration of less than 2 months. Patients with uncontrolled infections, other autoimmune diseases, pregnancy or lactation were excluded. Diagnoses were based on clinical symptoms, serum thyroxine and TRAb, thyroid ultrasound and orbital computed tomography. For the first round of RT-PCR on the TCR CDR3, the HTBI primer set was used together with the Qiagen OneStep RT-PCR kit. Most expanded thyroid clonotypes (frequency above 0.001) were also detected in blood, suggesting blood repertoires may reflect thyroid immune responses. Ophthalmopathy was separated from stable hyperthyroidism by a 13 V-J signature model, with 87.88% sensitivity and 81% to 83% specificity obtained in cross-validation and 80%/75% obtained in testing. In validation, progression to ophthalmopathy was predicted by the model with 70.59% sensitivity and nearly 75% specificity, a median of about 6 months before onset. TCR V-J signatures able to tell the groups apart were searched for in a discovery cohort of some 97 patients, of whom more than 40 had Graves' ophthalmopathy and 55 to 65 had stable Graves' hyperthyroidism. Prospective prediction of ophthalmopathy was tested in an independent validation cohort consisting of 18 to 20 hyperthyroidism patients and 15 or so patients who later progressed to ophthalmopathy. The approximately 97 discovery patients were randomly divided into training and test sets at a 7:3 ratio. The study also compared thyroid tissue and blood T-cell repertoires from five or six Graves' hyperthyroidism patients. After blood sampling, hyperthyroidism patients were treated with methimazole at a starting dose of 30 mg daily, and ophthalmopathy patients were treated with high-dose intravenous methylprednisolone. Libraries were constructed in a second round of multiplex PCR, after which size selection and purification were carried out. Paired-end sequencing of the libraries was performed with 100 bp reads on an Illumina HiSeq2000. SOAPnuke was used to process the raw data, removing reads that contained adapters or uncalled bases, had a mean Phred below 15, or lacked an exact match to the constant primer or identifier. High-quality paired reads were merged using COPE v1.2.5, and each unique nucleotide sequence was defined as a clonotype. MiTCR v1.1 was used to align clonotypes to the IMGT TRBV, TRBD and TRBJ reference segments. Analysis was restricted to V-J combinations with a frequency above 0.0001, which covered just over 98% of repertoires. A TCS score was defined as the ratio of F50 (clonal expansion) to E x V (chaos), with BLOSUM62-based TCRdist applied between CDR3 peptides within each V-J. Welch's t-statistics and random forest reduced 514 V-J features to about 13, which were used in a naive Bayes classifier (R e1071). No statistical method was used to fix the sample size in advance, and group allocation was not hidden from the investigators. According to the paper, TCR Vbeta CDR3 sequencing was carried out on approximately 140 peripheral blood samples, which came from more than 40 ophthalmopathy, around 74 hyperthyroidism and approximately 17 progressor patients.

This TCR derives from a woman in her twenties or thirties with Graves disease. Donor details come from another sample of the same person, matched by shared clones. The specimen comprised peripheral blood mononuclear cells (PBMCs), sampled at new diagnosis, from a patient treated with antithyroid drugs. The chain is made from TRBV10-3 and TRBJ1-6, with a weak D call of TRBD1 (6 bases match). The DNA sequence is given as TGTGCCATCAGGAAAGACGGGACAACTAATAATTCACCCCTCCACTTT. Its protein is CAIRKDGTTNNSPLHF.